This entry describes one T cell receptor (beta chain). Seattle's cohort entered during active infection and was followed longitudinally. Germline V gene lookup returns CDR1 MDHEN and CDR2 SYDVKM. The CDR3 runs to 16 residues. V lost 6 bases, J lost 3 bases, and 8 bases stayed unmatched. Original data processing: Researchers report that nucleated cell counts were estimated from reference gene primer amplification. The method was immunoSEQ multiplex PCR; TCRdb's version includes in-frame clones alone and lacks a portion of them. V, J and clone size are those of that table, while D and trimming were read from the DNA. The sample lists some 220,000 clones; more than 75% were seen once. This entry belongs to a study of blood T cell repertoires in COVID-19. On the study more broadly: Material from acute and convalescent COVID-19 was sourced from the United States, Italy and Spain. Nucleic acid was either cDNA or gDNA, and it came from T cells, B-cell-depleted T cells, or PBMCs.

The J gene is TRBJ1-2, the V gene TRBV28, with 12 bases lining up with TRBD1. The sample consisted of peripheral blood. The TCR was taken from a woman aged 70-85 years with COVID-19, enrolled during active disease. This CDR3 is CASSSPGTGGDYGYTF. For the CDR3, the DNA is TGTGCCAGCAGCTCCCCCGGGACAGGGGGCGACTATGGCTACACCTTC.